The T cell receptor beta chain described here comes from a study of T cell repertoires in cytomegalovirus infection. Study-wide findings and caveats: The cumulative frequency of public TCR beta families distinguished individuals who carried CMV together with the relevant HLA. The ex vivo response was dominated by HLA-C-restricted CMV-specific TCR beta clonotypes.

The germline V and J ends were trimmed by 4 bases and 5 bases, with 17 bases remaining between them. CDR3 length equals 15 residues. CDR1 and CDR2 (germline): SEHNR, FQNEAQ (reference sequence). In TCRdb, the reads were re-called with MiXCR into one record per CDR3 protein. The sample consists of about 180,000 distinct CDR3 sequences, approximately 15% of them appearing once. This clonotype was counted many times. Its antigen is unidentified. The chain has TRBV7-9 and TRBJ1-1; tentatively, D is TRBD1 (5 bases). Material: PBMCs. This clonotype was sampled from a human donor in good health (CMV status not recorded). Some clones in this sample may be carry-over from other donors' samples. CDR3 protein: CASSWGGGLETEAFF. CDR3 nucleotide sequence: TGTGCCAGCAGCTGGGGGGGTGGTTTGGAGACTGAAGCTTTCTTT.